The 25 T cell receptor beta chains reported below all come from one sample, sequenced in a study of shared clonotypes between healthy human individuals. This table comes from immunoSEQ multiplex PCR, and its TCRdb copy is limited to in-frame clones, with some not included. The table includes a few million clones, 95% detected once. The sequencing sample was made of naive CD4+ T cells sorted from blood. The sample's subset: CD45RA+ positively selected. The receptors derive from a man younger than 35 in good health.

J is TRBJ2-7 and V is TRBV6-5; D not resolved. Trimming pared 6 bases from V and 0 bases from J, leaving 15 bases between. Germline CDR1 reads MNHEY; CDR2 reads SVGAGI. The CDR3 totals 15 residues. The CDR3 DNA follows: TGTGCCAGCAGACACTTCCCAAAGGGCTCCTACGAGCAGTACTTC. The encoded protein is CASRHFPKGSYEQYF.

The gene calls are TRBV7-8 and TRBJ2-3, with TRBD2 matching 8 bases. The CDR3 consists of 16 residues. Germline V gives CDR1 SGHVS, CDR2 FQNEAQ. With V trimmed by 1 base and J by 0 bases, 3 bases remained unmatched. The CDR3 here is CASSLDERESTDTQYF. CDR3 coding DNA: TGTGCCAGCAGCTTAGATGAGCGGGAGAGCACAGATACGCAGTATTTT.

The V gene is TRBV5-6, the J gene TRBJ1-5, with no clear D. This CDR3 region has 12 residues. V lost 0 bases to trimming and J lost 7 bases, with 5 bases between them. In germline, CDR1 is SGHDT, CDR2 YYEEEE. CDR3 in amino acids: CASSLGEQPQHF. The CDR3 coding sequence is TGTGCCAGCAGCTTGGGGGAACAGCCCCAGCATTTT.

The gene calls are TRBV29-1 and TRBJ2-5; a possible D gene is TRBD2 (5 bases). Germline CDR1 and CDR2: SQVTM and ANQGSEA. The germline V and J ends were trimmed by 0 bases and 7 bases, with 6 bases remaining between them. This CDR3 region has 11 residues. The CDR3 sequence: CSVEDEGTQYF. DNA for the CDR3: TGCAGCGTTGAAGATGAGGGGACCCAGTACTTC.

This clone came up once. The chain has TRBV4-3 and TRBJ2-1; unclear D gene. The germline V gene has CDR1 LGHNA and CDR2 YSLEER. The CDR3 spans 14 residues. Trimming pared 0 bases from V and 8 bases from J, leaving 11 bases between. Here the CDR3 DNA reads TGCGCCAGCAGCCAAGAACGTATTCTTTATGAGCAGTTCTTC. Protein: CASSQERILYEQFF.

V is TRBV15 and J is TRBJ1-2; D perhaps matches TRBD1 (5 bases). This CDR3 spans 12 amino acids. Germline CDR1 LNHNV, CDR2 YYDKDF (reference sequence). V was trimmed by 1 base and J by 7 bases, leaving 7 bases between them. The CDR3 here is CATSRAGIGYTF. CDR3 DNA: TGTGCCACCAGCAGAGCAGGGATTGGCTACACCTTC.

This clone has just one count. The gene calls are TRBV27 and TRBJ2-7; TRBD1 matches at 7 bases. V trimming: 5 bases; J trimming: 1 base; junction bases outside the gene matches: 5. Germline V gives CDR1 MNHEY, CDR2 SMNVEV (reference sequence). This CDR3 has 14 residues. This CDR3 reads CASSPSGGSYEQYF. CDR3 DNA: TGTGCCAGCAGTCCCTCAGGGGGATCCTACGAGCAGTACTTC.

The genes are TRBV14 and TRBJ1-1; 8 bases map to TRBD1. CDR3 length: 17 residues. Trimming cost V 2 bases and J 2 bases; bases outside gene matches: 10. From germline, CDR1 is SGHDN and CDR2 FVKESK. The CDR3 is CASSQIPGQGHNTEAFF. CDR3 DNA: TGTGCCAGCAGCCAAATACCCGGACAGGGTCATAACACTGAAGCTTTCTTT.

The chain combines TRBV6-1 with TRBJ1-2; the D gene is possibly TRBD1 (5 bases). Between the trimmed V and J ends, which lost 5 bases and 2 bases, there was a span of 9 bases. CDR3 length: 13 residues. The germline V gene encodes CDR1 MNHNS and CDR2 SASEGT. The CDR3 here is CASSSGRNYGYTF. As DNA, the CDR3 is TGTGCCAGCAGTTCGGGACGGAACTATGGCTACACCTTC.

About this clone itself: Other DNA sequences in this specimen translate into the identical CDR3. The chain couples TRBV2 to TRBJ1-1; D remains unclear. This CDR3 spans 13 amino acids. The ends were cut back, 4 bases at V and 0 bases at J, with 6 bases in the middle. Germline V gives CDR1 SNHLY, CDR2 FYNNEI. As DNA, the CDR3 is TGTGCCAGCAGTGTTCTGTTGAACACTGAAGCTTTCTTT. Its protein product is CASSVLLNTEAFF.

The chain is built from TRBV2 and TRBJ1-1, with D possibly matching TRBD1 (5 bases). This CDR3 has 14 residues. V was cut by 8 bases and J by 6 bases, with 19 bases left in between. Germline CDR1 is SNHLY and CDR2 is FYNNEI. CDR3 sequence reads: CASVLPVGGAEAFF. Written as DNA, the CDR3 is TGTGCCAGCGTCCTTCCCGTAGGAGGGGCTGAAGCTTTCTTT.

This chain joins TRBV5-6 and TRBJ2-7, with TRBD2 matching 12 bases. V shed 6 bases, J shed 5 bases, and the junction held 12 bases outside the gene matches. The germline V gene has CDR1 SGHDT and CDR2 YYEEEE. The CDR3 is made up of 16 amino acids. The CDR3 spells CASTFRGLAGPNEQYF. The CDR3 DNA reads TGTGCCAGCACCTTCCGTGGACTAGCGGGACCCAACGAGCAGTACTTC.

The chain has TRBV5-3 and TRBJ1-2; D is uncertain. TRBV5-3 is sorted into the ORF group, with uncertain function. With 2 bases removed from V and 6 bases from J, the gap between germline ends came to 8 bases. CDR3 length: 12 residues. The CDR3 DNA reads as TGTGCCAGAAGCTTATGCTCAAATGGCTACACCTTC. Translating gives CARSLCSNGYTF.

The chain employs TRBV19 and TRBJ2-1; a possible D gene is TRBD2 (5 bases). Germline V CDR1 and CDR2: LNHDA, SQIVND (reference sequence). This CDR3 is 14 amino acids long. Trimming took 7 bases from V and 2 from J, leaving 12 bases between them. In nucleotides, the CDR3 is TGTGCCAGTATAAGCGGAGGACCCTACAATGAGCAGTTCTTC. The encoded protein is CASISGGPYNEQFF.

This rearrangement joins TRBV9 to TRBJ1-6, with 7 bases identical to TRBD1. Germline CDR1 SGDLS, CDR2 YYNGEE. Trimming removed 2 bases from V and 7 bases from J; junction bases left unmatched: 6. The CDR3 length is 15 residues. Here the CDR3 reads CASSVRDSKNSPLHF. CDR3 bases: TGTGCCAGCAGCGTGCGGGACAGCAAGAATTCACCCCTCCACTTT.

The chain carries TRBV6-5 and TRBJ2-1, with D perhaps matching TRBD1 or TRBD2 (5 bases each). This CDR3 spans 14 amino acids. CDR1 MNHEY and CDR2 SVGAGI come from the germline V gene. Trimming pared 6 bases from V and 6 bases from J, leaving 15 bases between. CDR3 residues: CASSRDPVVNEQFF. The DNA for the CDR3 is TGTGCCAGCAGCCGGGACCCCGTGGTCAATGAGCAGTTCTTC.

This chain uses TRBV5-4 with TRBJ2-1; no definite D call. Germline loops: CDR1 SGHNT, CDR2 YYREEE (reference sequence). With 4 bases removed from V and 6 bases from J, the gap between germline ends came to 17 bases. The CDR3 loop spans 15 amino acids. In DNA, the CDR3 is TGTGCCAGCAGCCCTGGCGGACCAATAGGCAATGAGCAGTTCTTC. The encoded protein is CASSPGGPIGNEQFF.

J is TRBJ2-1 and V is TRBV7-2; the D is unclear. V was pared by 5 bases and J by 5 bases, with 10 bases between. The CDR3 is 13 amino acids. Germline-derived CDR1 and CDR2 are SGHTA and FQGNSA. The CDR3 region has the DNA TGTGCCAGCAGCACATCTAGGGACAATGAGCAGTTCTTC. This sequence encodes CASSTSRDNEQFF.

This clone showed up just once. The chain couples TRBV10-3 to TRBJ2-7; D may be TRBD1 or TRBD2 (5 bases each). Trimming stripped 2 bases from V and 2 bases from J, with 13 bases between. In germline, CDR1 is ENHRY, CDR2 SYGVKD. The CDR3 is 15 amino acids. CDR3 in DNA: TGTGCCATCAGTGAGGGCCCGGGACGAACCTACGAGCAGTACTTC. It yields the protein CAISEGPGRTYEQYF.

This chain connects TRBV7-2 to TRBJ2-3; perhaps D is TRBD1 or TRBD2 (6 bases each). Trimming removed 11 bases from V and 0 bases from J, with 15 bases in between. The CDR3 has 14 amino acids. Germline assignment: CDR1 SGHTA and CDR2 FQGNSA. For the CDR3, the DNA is TGTGCCGGGAAAGGGGGGCTGAGCACAGATACGCAGTATTTT. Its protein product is CAGKGGLSTDTQYF.

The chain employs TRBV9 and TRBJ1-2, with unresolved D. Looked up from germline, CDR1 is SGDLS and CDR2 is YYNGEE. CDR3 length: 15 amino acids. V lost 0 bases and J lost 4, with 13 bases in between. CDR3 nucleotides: TGTGCCAGCAGCGTAGGTTCGGCAGACTTCTATGGCTACACCTTC. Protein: CASSVGSADFYGYTF.

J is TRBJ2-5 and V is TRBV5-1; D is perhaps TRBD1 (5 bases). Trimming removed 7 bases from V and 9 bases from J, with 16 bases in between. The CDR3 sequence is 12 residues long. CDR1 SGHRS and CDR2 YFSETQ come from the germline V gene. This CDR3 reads CASGPRGAAQYF. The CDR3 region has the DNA TGCGCCAGCGGTCCAAGGGGCGCGGCCCAGTACTTC.

The CDR3 coding sequence is TGTGCCAGCAGTTTTAACAGTCGCTCTGGAAACACCATATATTTT. Protein product: CASSFNSRSGNTIYF. This chain connects TRBV27 to TRBJ1-3, with D uncertain. Germline lookup yields CDR1 MNHEY and CDR2 SMNVEV (reference sequence). The V and J ends lost 3 bases and 0 bases respectively, with 9 bases between them. The CDR3 has 15 residues.

CDR3 bases: TGCGCCAGCAGCCAAGTTTTTACTATTTATAATTCACCCCTCCACTTT. Translation gives CASSQVFTIYNSPLHF. The rearrangement links TRBV4-1 to TRBJ1-6, with D uncertain. Germline V lookup: CDR1 MGHRA, CDR2 YSYEKL. This CDR3 region has 16 residues. The V end was cut by 1 base, the J end by 4 bases, with 11 bases between.

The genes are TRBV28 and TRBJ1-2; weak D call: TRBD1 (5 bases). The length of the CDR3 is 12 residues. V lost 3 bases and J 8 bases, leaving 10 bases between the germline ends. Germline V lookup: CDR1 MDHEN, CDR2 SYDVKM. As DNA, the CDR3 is TGTGCCAGCAGTTTCAGGGCTTCCGGCTACACCTTC. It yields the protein CASSFRASGYTF.